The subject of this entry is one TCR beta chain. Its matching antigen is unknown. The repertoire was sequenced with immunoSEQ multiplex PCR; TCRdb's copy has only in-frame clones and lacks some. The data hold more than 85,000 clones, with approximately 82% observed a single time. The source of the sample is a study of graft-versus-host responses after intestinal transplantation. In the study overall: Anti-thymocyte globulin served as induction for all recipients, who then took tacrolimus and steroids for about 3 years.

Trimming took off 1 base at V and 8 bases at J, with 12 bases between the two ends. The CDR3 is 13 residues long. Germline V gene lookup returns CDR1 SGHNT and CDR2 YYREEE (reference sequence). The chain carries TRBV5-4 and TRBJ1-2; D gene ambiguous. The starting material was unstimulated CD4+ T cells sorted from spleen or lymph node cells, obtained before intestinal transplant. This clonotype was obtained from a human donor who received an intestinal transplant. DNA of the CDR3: TGTGCCAGCAGCTTGTATTCAGATCCCGGCTACACCTTC. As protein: CASSLYSDPGYTF.